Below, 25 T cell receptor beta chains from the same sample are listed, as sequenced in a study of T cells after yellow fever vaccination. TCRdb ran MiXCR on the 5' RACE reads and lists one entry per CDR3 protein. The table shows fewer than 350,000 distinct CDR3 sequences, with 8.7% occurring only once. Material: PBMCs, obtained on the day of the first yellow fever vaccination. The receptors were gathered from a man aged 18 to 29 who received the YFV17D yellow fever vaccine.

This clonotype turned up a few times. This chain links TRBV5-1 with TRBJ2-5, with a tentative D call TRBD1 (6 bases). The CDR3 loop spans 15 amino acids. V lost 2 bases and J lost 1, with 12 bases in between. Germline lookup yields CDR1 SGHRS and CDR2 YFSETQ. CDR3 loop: CASSLRGIAQETQYF. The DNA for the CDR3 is TGCGCCAGCAGCTTAAGGGGGATCGCCCAAGAGACCCAGTACTTC.

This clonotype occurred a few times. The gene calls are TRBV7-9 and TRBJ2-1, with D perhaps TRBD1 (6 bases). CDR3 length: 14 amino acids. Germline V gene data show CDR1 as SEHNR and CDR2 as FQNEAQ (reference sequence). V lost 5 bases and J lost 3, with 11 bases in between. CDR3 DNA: TGTGCCAGCAGCGCGGACAGCCTCTACAATGAGCAGTTCTTC. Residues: CASSADSLYNEQFF.

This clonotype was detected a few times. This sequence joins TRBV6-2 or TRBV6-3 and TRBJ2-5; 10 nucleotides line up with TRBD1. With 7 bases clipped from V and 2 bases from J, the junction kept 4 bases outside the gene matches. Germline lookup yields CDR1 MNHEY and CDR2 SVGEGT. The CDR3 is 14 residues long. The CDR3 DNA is TGTGCCAGCAAACGACAGGGGGCTCAAGAGACCCAGTACTTC. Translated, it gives CASKRQGAQETQYF.

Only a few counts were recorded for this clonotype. The CDR3 loop reads CASSPPRETQYF. CDR3 nucleotide sequence: TGTGCCAGCAGCCCCCCTCGGGAGACCCAGTACTTC. The rearrangement links TRBV7-9 to TRBJ2-5; D gene uncertain. V lost 5 bases, J lost 5 bases, and 9 bases lay in between. The CDR3 is 12 amino acids. CDR1 and CDR2 from the germline V gene are SEHNR and FQNEAQ (reference sequence). Full variable domain (outside the CDR3, taken from reference TRBV7-9 and TRBJ2-5): DTGVSQNPRHKITKRGQNVTFRCDPISEHNRLYWYRQTLGQGPEFLTYFQNEAQLEKSRLLSDRFSAERPKGSFSTLEIQRTEQGDSAMYLCASSPPRETQYFGPGTRLLVL.

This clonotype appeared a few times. This CDR3 reads CAISESGGSPGEQYF. CDR3 DNA: TGTGCCATCAGTGAGTCGGGAGGGAGCCCGGGCGAGCAGTACTTC. V gene TRBV10-3 combines with J gene TRBJ2-7; 7 nucleotides align to TRBD2. V dropped 0 bases and J dropped 6; count of bases not matched to a gene: 8. Germline lookup yields CDR1 ENHRY and CDR2 SYGVKD. The CDR3 sequence is 15 residues long.

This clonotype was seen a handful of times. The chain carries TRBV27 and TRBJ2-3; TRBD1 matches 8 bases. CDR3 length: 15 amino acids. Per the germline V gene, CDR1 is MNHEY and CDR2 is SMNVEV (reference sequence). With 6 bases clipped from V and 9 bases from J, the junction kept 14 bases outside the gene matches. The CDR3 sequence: CASSQQVTGGLTQYF. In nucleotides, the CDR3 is TGTGCCAGCAGCCAACAAGTTACAGGGGGACTCACGCAGTATTTT.

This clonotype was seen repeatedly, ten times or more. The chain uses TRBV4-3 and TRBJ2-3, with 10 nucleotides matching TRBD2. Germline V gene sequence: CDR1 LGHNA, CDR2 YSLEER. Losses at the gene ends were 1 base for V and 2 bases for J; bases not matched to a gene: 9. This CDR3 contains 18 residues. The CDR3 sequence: CASSQGWSSGGPTDTQYF. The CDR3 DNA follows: TGCGCCAGCAGCCAAGGATGGAGTAGCGGGGGGCCCACAGATACGCAGTATTTT.

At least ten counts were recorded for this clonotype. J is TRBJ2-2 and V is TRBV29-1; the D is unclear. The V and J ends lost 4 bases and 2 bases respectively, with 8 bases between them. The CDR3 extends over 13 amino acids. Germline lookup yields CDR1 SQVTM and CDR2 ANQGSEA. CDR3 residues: CSVATANTGELFF. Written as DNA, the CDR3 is TGCAGCGTTGCCACAGCTAACACCGGGGAGCTGTTTTTT.

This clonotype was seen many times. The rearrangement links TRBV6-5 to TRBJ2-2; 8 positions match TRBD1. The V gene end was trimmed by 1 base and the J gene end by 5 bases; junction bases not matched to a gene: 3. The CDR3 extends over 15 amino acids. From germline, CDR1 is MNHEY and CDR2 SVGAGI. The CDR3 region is CASSYLTGGTGELFF. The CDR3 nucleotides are TGTGCCAGCAGTTACTTAACAGGGGGAACCGGGGAGCTGTTTTTT.

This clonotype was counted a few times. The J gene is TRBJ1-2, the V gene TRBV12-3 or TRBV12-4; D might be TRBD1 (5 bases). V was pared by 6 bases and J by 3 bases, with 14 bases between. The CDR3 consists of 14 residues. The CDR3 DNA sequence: TGTGCCAGCAGGCGATGGGGCAGAGACTATGGCTACACCTTC. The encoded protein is CASRRWGRDYGYTF.

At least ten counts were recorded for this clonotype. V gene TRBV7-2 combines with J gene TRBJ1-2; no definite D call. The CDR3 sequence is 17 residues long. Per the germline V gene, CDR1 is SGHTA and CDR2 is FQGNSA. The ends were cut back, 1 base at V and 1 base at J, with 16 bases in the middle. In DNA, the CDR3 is TGTGCCAGCAGCTTAGTCGGCCCGGCGGGGTTTAACTATGGCTACACCTTC. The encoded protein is CASSLVGPAGFNYGYTF.

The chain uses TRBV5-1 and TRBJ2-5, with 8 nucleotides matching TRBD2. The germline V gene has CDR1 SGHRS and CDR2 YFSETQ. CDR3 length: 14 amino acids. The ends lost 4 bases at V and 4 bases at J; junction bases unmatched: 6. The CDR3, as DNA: TGCGCCAGCAGCCTAGCGGGCATCCTAGAGACCCAGTACTTC. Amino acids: CASSLAGILETQYF.

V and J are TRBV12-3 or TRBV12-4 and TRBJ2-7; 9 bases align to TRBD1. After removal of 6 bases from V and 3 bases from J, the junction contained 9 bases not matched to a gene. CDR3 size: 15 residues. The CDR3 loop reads CASSTGTGFFYEQYF. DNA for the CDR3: TGTGCCAGCAGCACCGGGACAGGGTTCTTCTACGAGCAGTACTTC.

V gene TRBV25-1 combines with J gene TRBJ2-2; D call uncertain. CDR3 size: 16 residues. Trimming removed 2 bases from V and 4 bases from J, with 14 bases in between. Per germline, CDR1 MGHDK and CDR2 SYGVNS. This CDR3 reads CASSELVASSTGELFF. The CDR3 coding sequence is TGTGCCAGCAGTGAACTAGTAGCATCGTCCACCGGGGAGCTGTTTTTT.

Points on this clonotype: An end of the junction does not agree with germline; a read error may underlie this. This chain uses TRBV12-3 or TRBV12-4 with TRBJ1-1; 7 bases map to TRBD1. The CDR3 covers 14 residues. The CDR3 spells CASSFGLTGPEALF. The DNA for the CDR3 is TGTGCCAGCAGTTTCGGACTGACAGGGCCTGAAGCTCTCTTT.

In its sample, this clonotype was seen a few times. The CDR3 is CASSSSDRGNTEAFF. For the CDR3, the DNA is TGTGCCAGCAGCTCCAGTGACAGGGGTAACACTGAAGCTTTCTTT. The rearrangement joins TRBV5-4 to TRBJ1-1, with 8 nucleotides matching TRBD1. V dropped 3 bases and J dropped 2; count of bases not matched to a gene: 6. The CDR3 is made up of 15 amino acids. In germline, CDR1 is SGHNT, CDR2 YYREEE (reference sequence).

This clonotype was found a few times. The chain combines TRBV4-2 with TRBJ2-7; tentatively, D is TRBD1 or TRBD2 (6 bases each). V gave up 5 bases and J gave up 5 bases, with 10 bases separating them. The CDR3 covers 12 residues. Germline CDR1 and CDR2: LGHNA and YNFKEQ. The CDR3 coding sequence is TGTGCCAGCAGCAGGGGGGTGGACGAGCAGTACTTC. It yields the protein CASSRGVDEQYF.

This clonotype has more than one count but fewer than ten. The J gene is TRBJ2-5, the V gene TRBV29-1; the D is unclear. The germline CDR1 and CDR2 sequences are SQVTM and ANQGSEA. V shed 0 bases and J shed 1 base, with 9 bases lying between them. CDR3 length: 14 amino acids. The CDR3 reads CSVEDSRLQETQYF. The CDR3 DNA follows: TGCAGCGTTGAAGATAGCAGACTCCAAGAGACCCAGTACTTC. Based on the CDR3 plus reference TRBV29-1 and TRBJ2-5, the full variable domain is SAVISQKPSRDICQRGTSLTIQCQVDSQVTMMFWYRQQPGQSLTLIATANQGSEATYESGFVIDKFPISRPNLTFSTLTVSNMSPEDSSIYLCSVEDSRLQETQYFGPGTRLLVL.

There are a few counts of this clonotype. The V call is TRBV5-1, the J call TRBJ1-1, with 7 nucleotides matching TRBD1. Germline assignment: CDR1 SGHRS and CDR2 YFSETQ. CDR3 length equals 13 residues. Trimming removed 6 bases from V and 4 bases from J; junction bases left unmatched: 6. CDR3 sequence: CASNPRGGTEAFF. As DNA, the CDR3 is TGCGCCAGCAACCCCAGGGGGGGCACTGAAGCTTTCTTT. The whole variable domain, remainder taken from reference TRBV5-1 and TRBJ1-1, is KAGVTQTPRYLIKTRGQQVTLSCSPISGHRSVSWYQQTPGQGLQFLFEYFSETQRNKGNFPGRFSGRQFSNSRSEMNVSTLELGDSALYLCASNPRGGTEAFFGQGTRLTVV.

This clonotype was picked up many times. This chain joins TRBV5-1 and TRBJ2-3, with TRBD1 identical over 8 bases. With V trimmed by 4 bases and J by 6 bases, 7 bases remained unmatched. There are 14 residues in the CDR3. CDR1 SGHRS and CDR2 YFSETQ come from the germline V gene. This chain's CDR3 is CASSLGQAGDTQYF. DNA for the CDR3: TGCGCCAGCAGCCTGGGACAGGCCGGGGATACGCAGTATTTT.

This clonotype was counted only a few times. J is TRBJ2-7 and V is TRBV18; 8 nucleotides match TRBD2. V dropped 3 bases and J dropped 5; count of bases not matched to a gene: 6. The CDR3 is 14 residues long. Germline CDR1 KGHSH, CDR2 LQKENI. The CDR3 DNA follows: TGTGCCAGCTCACCGACTAGCGACCTTAACGAGCAGTACTTC. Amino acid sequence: CASSPTSDLNEQYF.

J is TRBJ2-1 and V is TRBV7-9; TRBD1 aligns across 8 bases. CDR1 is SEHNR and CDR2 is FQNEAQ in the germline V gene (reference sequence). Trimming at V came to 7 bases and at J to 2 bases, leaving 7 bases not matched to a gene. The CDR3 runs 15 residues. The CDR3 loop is CASNIGQGPYNEQFF. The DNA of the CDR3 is TGTGCCAGCAACATAGGACAGGGTCCCTACAATGAGCAGTTCTTC.

Here the CDR3 reads CASSYSGGPGSSGNTIYF. CDR3 DNA sequence: TGTGCCAGCAGTTACTCCGGCGGGCCGGGGAGCTCTGGAAACACCATATATTTT. The chain recombines TRBV6-5 with TRBJ1-3; no reliable D call. V was clipped by 0 bases and J by 0 bases, with 15 bases between them. The CDR3 is made up of 18 amino acids. Germline CDR1 MNHEY, CDR2 SVGAGI.

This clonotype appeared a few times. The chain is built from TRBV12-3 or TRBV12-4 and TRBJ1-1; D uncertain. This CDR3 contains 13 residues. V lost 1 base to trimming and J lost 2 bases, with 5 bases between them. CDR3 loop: CASSLGFNTEAFF. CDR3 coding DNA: TGTGCCAGCAGTTTAGGTTTCAACACTGAAGCTTTCTTT.

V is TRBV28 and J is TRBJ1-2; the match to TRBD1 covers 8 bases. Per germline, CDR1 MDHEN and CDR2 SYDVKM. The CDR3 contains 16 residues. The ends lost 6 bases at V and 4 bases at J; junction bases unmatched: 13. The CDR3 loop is CASRTLQGAPPYGYTF. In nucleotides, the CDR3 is TGTGCCAGCAGGACCCTTCAGGGGGCGCCTCCCTATGGCTACACCTTC.